Listed here are 9 T cell receptor beta chains from one sample, sequenced in a study of control samples from healthy donors and cancer patients. The assay was immunoSEQ multiplex PCR, and TCRdb's table has in-frame clones only and misses some. The sample consists of 100,000 to 150,000 clones, 92% of them appearing once. The sample was blood. The receptor source for this set is a woman aged 50 to 60 in good health.

The chain uses TRBV5-6 and TRBJ2-1; 8 nucleotides agree with TRBD2. V was pared by 0 bases and J by 5 bases, with 10 bases of the junction left unmatched. Germline assignment: CDR1 SGHDT and CDR2 YYEEEE. The CDR3 has 17 residues. CDR3 DNA: TGTGCCAGCAGCTTGGATCCCATAGCGGGATATGACAATGAGCAGTTCTTC. It specifies CASSLDPIAGYDNEQFF.

A remark on this clone: The CDR3 does not close with the conserved phenylalanine or tryptophan, likely indicating a read error. The limits of the CDR3 on the DNA are not certain, so only TCRdb's listed CDR3 is given. CDR3 loop: CAWSHPVGGAIEL. The chain uses TRBV30 and TRBJ1-1. The CDR3 has 13 amino acids, counting both end residues. Germline V CDR1 and CDR2: GTSNPN, SVGIG (reference sequence).

V gene TRBV6-5 combines with J gene TRBJ1-1; 7 bases align to TRBD1. J lost 4 bases, V lost 2 bases, and 4 bases had no gene match. Germline CDR1 MNHEY, CDR2 SVGAGI. This CDR3 region has 14 residues. CDR3 DNA sequence: TGTGCCAGCAGTTACGGGTACAGGGGCACTGAAGCTTTCTTT. The encoded protein is CASSYGYRGTEAFF.

The rearrangement joins TRBV2 to TRBJ2-3, with 9 positions matching TRBD2. CDR3 length: 15 amino acids. Germline V lookup: CDR1 SNHLY, CDR2 FYNNEI. The trim removed 6 bases at V and 8 bases at J, leaving 12 bases unmatched. The CDR3 nucleotides are TGTGCCAGCAGACCAGGAGCGGGAGGCCCCAGTACGCAGTATTTT. This sequence encodes CASRPGAGGPSTQYF.

The rearrangement joins TRBV5-4 to TRBJ2-3; TRBD1 is a possible D gene (5 bases). The CDR3 totals 16 residues. V was pared by 0 bases and J by 2 bases, with 13 bases between. Germline V gene data show CDR1 as SGHNT and CDR2 as YYREEE (reference sequence). CDR3 loop: CASSLGGRIHTDTQYF. CDR3 nucleotide sequence: TGTGCCAGCAGCTTGGGGGGCAGGATTCACACAGATACGCAGTATTTT.

This chain links TRBV21-1 with TRBJ1-2; the table gives TRBD1 as D, unverified against the DNA. TRBV21-1 is a recognized pseudogene. This CDR3 has 18 residues. The CDR3 DNA reads TGTGCCAGCAGCAAAGAGGAGAAGAGGACAGAACCTCTGTATGGCTACACCTTC. Encoded protein: CASSKEEKRTEPLYGYTF.

The chain recombines TRBV6-5 with TRBJ1-6; 7 bases match TRBD1. Germline V gives CDR1 MNHEY, CDR2 SVGAGI. The CDR3 runs 14 residues. V was pared by 7 bases and J by 7 bases, with 7 bases of the junction left unmatched. The CDR3 is CASTRTGPNSPLHF. CDR3 nucleotides: TGTGCCAGCACCCGGACAGGCCCGAATTCACCCCTCCACTTT.

This chain uses TRBV14 with TRBJ1-1; no clear D gene. The CDR3 is made up of 15 amino acids. Germline assignment: CDR1 SGHDN and CDR2 FVKESK. The V end lost 2 bases, the J end lost 5 bases, and 15 bases lay between the germline ends. Here the CDR3 reads CASSQWEGRGTEAFF. The DNA for the CDR3 is TGTGCCAGCAGCCAATGGGAGGGTCGAGGGACTGAAGCTTTCTTT.

The chain is built from TRBV18 and TRBJ1-6; perhaps TRBD1 as D (6 bases). CDR1 is KGHSH, CDR2 LQKENI, per germline. Trimming stripped 0 bases from V and 10 bases from J, with 13 bases between. The CDR3 runs 15 residues. The CDR3 spells CASSPPGGSLSPLHF. The CDR3 DNA follows: TGTGCCAGCTCACCACCAGGGGGATCTTTGTCACCCCTCCACTTT.